This TCR beta chain was recovered during a study of T cells in Graves' hyperthyroidism and ophthalmopathy. Duration under 3 months, a NOSPECS grade of at least 4, and a Clinical Activity Score of at least 3 characterized the ophthalmopathy patients. The investigators amplified TCR beta CDR3 regions from RNA transcripts. HTBI primers were the set used in a first-round RT-PCR of the TCR CDR3. TCRdb reprocessed the multiplex PCR reads via MiXCR and lists one record per CDR3 protein. The table shows about half a million distinct CDR3 sequences, with about 16% occurring only once. This clonotype was seen ten or more times. Germline lookup yields CDR1 LGHDT and CDR2 YNNKEL (reference sequence). V was cut by 1 base and J by 8 bases, with 15 bases left in between. The CDR3 spans 15 residues.

This sequence was found in a woman aged 30 to 39 with Graves' ophthalmopathy. Sequences were obtained from blood. The chain is built from TRBV3-1 and TRBJ2-1, with D perhaps TRBD1 (5 bases). CDR3 loop: CASSQGIGVIDEQFF. The CDR3 DNA reads as TGTGCCAGCAGCCAAGGGATAGGGGTAATCGATGAGCAGTTCTTC.